The source of this T cell receptor (beta chain) is a study of precursors of human CD4 cytotoxic T cells (dated by TCRdb to 2017 to 2018). Concerning the study at large: CD4+ memory subsets from roughly 13 donors in total were covered by the bulk TCR-seq analysis. TCR-seq analysis of roughly 15 donors yielded TCRalpha and TCRbeta chain sequences (table S7). Beyond this particular receptor, the publication reports: The limitation that the direction of differentiation between precursor and effector cells cannot be definitively established by a human observational design was noted by the authors. Only about 95% of the 14 donors were included in some of the bulk TCR-seq comparisons, which suggests that not every subset was available for every donor. IL-7Rhigh and IL-7R- TEMRA subsets showed more restricted TCR repertoires, with lower diversity and more expanded clonotypes, than TCM and TEM subsets. Expanded effector clonotypes made up a larger fraction of IL-7Rhigh TEMRA clonotypes than of TEM or TCM clonotypes.

To test for a precursor-effector relationship among CD4 cytotoxic T cells, four sorted CD4+ memory subsets (TCM, TEM, IL-7Rhigh TEMRA, IL-7R- TEMRA) underwent bulk UMI-based TCR sequencing. The cells came from peripheral blood mononuclear cells that had been isolated from human blood. TCRdb names Illumina MiSeq as the instrument used. Per the source publication's procedure: Repertoire diversity was measured with the Shannon-Wiener index computed in VDJtools. A TCRbeta clonotype was considered expanded if its clonotype frequency was 3 or more. The raw public reads went through TCRdb reprocessing: fastp at Q25, MiXCR clone calling, in-frame beta chains kept. Identical CDR3 proteins give one entry, which carries the most common genes and DNA. The V and J calls follow TCRdb's processing rather than the paper's. This sample has more than 700 distinct CDR3 sequences in its table, and approximately 19% of those were observed once. More than 14% of the sample belongs to the ten largest clones.

Concerning this clonotype: Its antigen is currently not known. Base qualities are not recorded, but no much larger clone differs from it by a single base.

The junction carries 11 bases between V and J, which are trimmed by 2 bases and 0 bases respectively. CDR1 and CDR2 were assigned from the germline V gene as SGHRS and YFSETQ. The CDR3 goes from the cysteine to the phenylalanine over 15 residues. The CDR3 DNA has 45 bases and is translated from base 1. Here the chain combines TRBV5-1 and TRBJ2-5; the D gene identity is not certain. The source of this sequence is a human donor in good health. The sequencing sample was made of memory CD4+ T cells from blood (PBMCs). The CDR3 reads as follows: CASSFTQPYQETQYF. The nucleotide sequence reads TGCGCCAGCAGCTTCACCCAACCCTACCAAGAGACCCAGTACTTC.